These 13 T cell receptor beta chains were sequenced from one sample in a study of cytomegalovirus exposure and HLA in healthy donors. Profiled with immunoSEQ multiplex PCR; TCRdb holds only in-frame clones, not every one. The table lists over 130,000 clones, around 87% of them singletons. The sequenced sample was PBMCs. The receptors here all came from a man between 18 and 35 years old in good health and CMV-seropositive.

This clone occurred a few times. The chain combines TRBV4-1 with TRBJ2-5; tentatively, D is TRBD2 (7 bases). Germline CDR1 MGHRA, CDR2 YSYEKL. The CDR3 is 16 amino acids. V shed 2 bases and J shed 1 base, with 14 bases lying between them. The CDR3 coding sequence is TGCGCCAGCAGCCAAATAGGGGGGGAGGTCCAAGAGACCCAGTACTTC. As protein: CASSQIGGEVQETQYF.

This sequence joins TRBV6-1 and TRBJ1-2, with TRBD1 matching 9 bases. Germline CDR1 MNHNS, CDR2 SASEGT. The V segment lost 11 bases and the J segment 7 bases; nucleotides outside the gene matches: 11. CDR3 size: 13 residues. CDR3 coding DNA: TGTGCCGTCGGGTGGGACAGGGTTGGTGGCTACACCTTC. It yields the protein CAVGWDRVGGYTF.

The V and J genes are TRBV7-3 and TRBJ1-1, with a weak D call TRBD1 (6 bases). The CDR3 covers 15 residues. Germline CDR1 reads SGHTA; CDR2 reads FQGTGA. V was shortened by 5 bases and J by 5 bases, with 18 bases between the two germline ends. DNA for the CDR3: TGTGCCAGCAGCCCGACCCTTTTCGGGACAACTGAAGCTTTCTTT. Residues: CASSPTLFGTTEAFF.

The chain links TRBV7-7 to TRBJ2-2; tentative D call: TRBD1 (6 bases). Germline CDR1 reads SSHAT; CDR2 reads FNYEAQ (reference sequence). V dropped 5 bases and J dropped 3 bases, with 13 bases sitting between them. This CDR3 is built from 15 residues. The DNA of the CDR3 is TGTGCCAGCAGCAAAGAACAGGGTTACACCGGGGAGCTGTTTTTT. Its protein is CASSKEQGYTGELFF.

V and J are TRBV6-5 and TRBJ1-1; no firm D call. CDR1 MNHEY and CDR2 SVGAGI come from the germline V gene. There are 12 residues in the CDR3. V was cut by 5 bases and J by 0 bases, with 4 bases left in between. CDR3 coding DNA: TGTGCCAGCAGTAATATGAACACTGAAGCTTTCTTT. Translating it yields CASSNMNTEAFF.

This chain links TRBV30 with TRBJ2-1; 10 nucleotides agree with TRBD2. V lost 0 bases and J lost 6; bases outside the gene matches: 11. Germline loops: CDR1 GTSNPN, CDR2 SVGIG (reference sequence). This CDR3 has 17 amino acids. CDR3 in DNA: TGTGCCTGGAGTGTACGGGCGGGAAGCGGGAGGGTCAATGAGCAGTTCTTC. Residues: CAWSVRAGSGRVNEQFF.

V usage is TRBV7-2 and J usage is TRBJ2-5; 10 nucleotides agree with TRBD2. Germline V gene sequence: CDR1 SGHTA, CDR2 FQGNSA. The CDR3 runs 15 residues. The J segment lost 5 bases and the V segment lost 2 bases, leaving 5 bases of the junction unmatched. The CDR3 region is CASSLRSGGAETQYF. CDR3 DNA: TGTGCCAGCAGCTTACGGAGCGGGGGGGCGGAGACCCAGTACTTC.

The V and J genes are TRBV11-3 and TRBJ1-1; D may be TRBD1 (6 bases). The CDR3 extends over 13 amino acids. Trimming left V 6 bases short and J 1 base short, with 9 bases between. Germline CDR1 is SGHNT and CDR2 is YENEEA. CDR3 protein: CASSRGGNTEAFF. The CDR3 DNA sequence: TGTGCCAGCAGTCGAGGGGGGAACACTGAAGCTTTCTTT.

This clone showed up just once. This sequence joins TRBV6-1 and TRBJ1-1; tentatively, D is TRBD1 (5 bases). V lost 7 bases and J 2 bases, leaving 17 bases between the germline ends. The CDR3 spans 15 residues. CDR1 and CDR2 (germline): MNHNS, SASEGT. CDR3 region: CASIPWGGTNTEAFF. In DNA form, the CDR3 reads TGTGCCAGCATCCCCTGGGGAGGGACTAACACTGAAGCTTTCTTT.

The chain joins TRBV7-9 to TRBJ1-1; D is possibly TRBD1 (5 bases). The germline CDR1 and CDR2 sequences are SEHNR and FQNEAQ (reference sequence). Trimming pared 2 bases from V and 7 bases from J, leaving 14 bases between. The CDR3 consists of 14 residues. CDR3 bases: TGTGCCAGCAGCTTAATAAAGGGGAGGGGTGAAGCTTTCTTT. Translation: CASSLIKGRGEAFF.

This chain uses TRBV15 with TRBJ2-7, with D perhaps TRBD1 (6 bases). The CDR3 consists of 14 residues. Trimming removed 0 bases at V and 3 bases at J, with 9 bases between. In germline, CDR1 is LNHNV, CDR2 YYDKDF (reference sequence). The CDR3 bases are TGTGCCACCAGCAGAGATTGGGACAACTACGAGCAGTACTTC. Protein: CATSRDWDNYEQYF.

This rearrangement joins TRBV20-1 to TRBJ2-2; D ambiguous. Trimming removed 6 bases at V and 7 bases at J, with 9 bases between. CDR3 length: 11 amino acids. CDR1 and CDR2 (germline): DFQATT, SNEGSKA (reference sequence). Here the CDR3 reads CSAPLNGELFF. As DNA, the CDR3 is TGCAGTGCCCCTCTTAACGGGGAGCTGTTTTTT.

This sequence joins TRBV7-8 and TRBJ2-7; the match to TRBD1 covers 9 bases. This CDR3 comprises 17 residues. The V gene end was trimmed by 5 bases and the J gene end by 6 bases; junction bases not matched to a gene: 17. Germline CDR1 is SGHVS and CDR2 is FQNEAQ. The CDR3 sequence: CASSHPGQGLGVFEQYF. In nucleotides, the CDR3 is TGTGCCAGCAGCCACCCGGGACAGGGCCTAGGGGTTTTCGAGCAGTACTTC.